Each of the 29 T cell receptor beta chains below was sequenced from the same sample in a study of vaccination effects on CD4 cells after COVID-19. Clones were read by immunoSEQ multiplex PCR, and TCRdb kept only the in-frame ones, dropping some. Of 50,000 to 70,000 clones listed, around 79% are singletons. CD4+ T cell isolation took place after approximately 11 days of culture. The vaccine given was either BNT162b2 or mRNA-1273, in two doses. The antigens for these receptors are not known. The specimen comprised CD4+ T cells from PBMCs cultured without peptide, sampled after COVID-19 vaccination. The receptors stem from a human donor who received a COVID-19 vaccine.

The chain is built from TRBV5-6 and TRBJ2-4; D gene uncertain. The germline V and J ends were trimmed by 3 bases and 0 bases, with 10 bases remaining between them. CDR3 length equals 15 residues. From germline, CDR1 is SGHDT and CDR2 YYEEEE. In DNA form, the CDR3 reads TGTGCCAGCAGCTCAGCCCGATTAGCCAAAAACATTCAGTACTTC. It encodes CASSSARLAKNIQYF.

The genes are TRBV19 and TRBJ2-2; perhaps TRBD1 as D (5 bases). The V gene's germline CDR1 is LNHDA and CDR2 SQIVND (reference sequence). V dropped 6 bases and J dropped 1 base, with 12 bases sitting between them. The length of the CDR3 is 15 residues. CDR3: CASRRYGQNTGELFF. CDR3 coding DNA: TGTGCCAGTAGGAGATACGGACAGAACACCGGGGAGCTGTTTTTT.

This clone came up once. The V call is TRBV4-1, the J call TRBJ2-4, with no clear D. V lost 1 base and J 8 bases, leaving 12 bases between the germline ends. This CDR3 is built from 14 residues. CDR1 and CDR2 (germline): MGHRA, YSYEKL. The CDR3 loop reads CASSQGVHWDIQYF. DNA of the CDR3: TGCGCCAGCAGCCAAGGAGTCCACTGGGACATTCAGTACTTC.

The sample holds one count of this clone. CDR3 coding DNA: TGTGCCAGCAGCTTAGAACAGAGAAAAAGGGGCAATCAGCCCCAGCATTTT. This gives the protein CASSLEQRKRGNQPQHF. The chain couples TRBV7-2 to TRBJ1-5; D gene ambiguous. V gave up 1 base and J gave up 2 bases, with 15 bases separating them. In germline, CDR1 is SGHTA, CDR2 FQGNSA. The CDR3 length is 17 residues.

The rearrangement links TRBV2 to TRBJ1-6, with TRBD1 as a possible D gene (6 bases). V gave up 5 bases and J gave up 0 bases, with 17 bases separating them. This CDR3 region has 18 residues. The germline V gene has CDR1 SNHLY and CDR2 FYNNEI. As DNA, the CDR3 is TGTGCCAGCAGTTACTACAGGGCGCTGAGCTCCTATAATTCACCCCTCCACTTT. Amino acids: CASSYYRALSSYNSPLHF.

The V and J genes are TRBV3-1 (or the pseudogene TRBV3-2) and TRBJ1-1; unclear D gene. CDR3 length: 15 amino acids. With 0 bases removed from V and 1 base from J, the gap between germline ends came to 9 bases. Looked up from germline, CDR1 is LGHDT and CDR2 is YNNKEL (reference sequence). Written as DNA, the CDR3 is TGTGCCAGCAGCCAAGAACACAGCCGGAACACTGAAGCTTTCTTT. It encodes CASSQEHSRNTEAFF.

V gene TRBV4-2 combines with J gene TRBJ1-2; 8 bases are a match to TRBD1. Trimming at V came to 1 base and at J to 3 bases, leaving 1 base not matched to a gene. This CDR3 has 14 residues. CDR1 and CDR2 from the germline V gene are LGHNA and YNFKEQ. CDR3 sequence reads: CASSQATGDYGYTF. The CDR3 DNA reads as TGTGCCAGCAGCCAAGCGACAGGGGACTATGGCTACACCTTC.

CDR3 nucleotides: TGTGCCAGCTCCCCTACTACAGGGGTAAACACTGAAGCTTTCTTT. It yields the protein CASSPTTGVNTEAFF. The chain has TRBV18 and TRBJ1-1; 7 bases are a match to TRBD1. The V gene end was trimmed by 6 bases and the J gene end by 2 bases; junction bases not matched to a gene: 9. CDR1 and CDR2 from the germline V gene are KGHSH and LQKENI. The CDR3 contains 15 residues.

The chain carries TRBV10-3 and TRBJ2-7, with TRBD1 as a possible D gene (5 bases). Germline V gene lookup returns CDR1 ENHRY and CDR2 SYGVKD. Trimming shortened V by 8 bases and J by 2 bases, and 10 bases separated the two germline ends. The CDR3 is 12 residues long. The CDR3 is CAISSGTYEQYV. The CDR3 coding sequence is TGTGCCATCTCTTCAGGGACCTACGAGCAGTACGTC.

Only one count was recorded for this clone. The chain couples TRBV7-3 to TRBJ2-3, with D uncertain. Germline V gene lookup returns CDR1 SGHTA and CDR2 FQGTGA. The CDR3 sequence is 17 residues long. Trimming shortened V by 2 bases and J by 0 bases, and 15 bases separated the two germline ends. CDR3 amino acids: CASSLEVPSPSTDTQYF. CDR3 in DNA: TGTGCCAGCAGCTTAGAGGTTCCCAGCCCGAGCACAGATACGCAGTATTTT.

The count of this clone is one. The chain combines TRBV21-1 with TRBJ2-7; TRBD2 is the table's D call, not checked against the DNA. TRBV21-1 is reported as a pseudogene. The CDR3 loop spans 12 amino acids. CDR3 in amino acids: CASGVEGNEQYV. DNA of the CDR3: TGTGCCAGCGGGGTAGAGGGCAACGAGCAGTACGTC.

V gene TRBV24-1 combines with J gene TRBJ1-4; 7 nucleotides align to TRBD1. Germline loops: CDR1 KGHDR, CDR2 SFDVKD. The CDR3 length is 16 residues. The ends lost 3 bases at V and 5 bases at J; junction bases unmatched: 8. In nucleotides, the CDR3 is TGTGCCACCAGTGATGTACAGGGGCCTCCAAATGAAAAACTGTTTTTT. This codes for CATSDVQGPPNEKLFF.

The V call is TRBV7-9, the J call TRBJ2-2, with no clear D. Germline V CDR1 and CDR2: SEHNR, FQNEAQ (reference sequence). V dropped 3 bases and J dropped 2 bases, with 7 bases sitting between them. CDR3 length equals 14 residues. The CDR3 DNA follows: TGTGCCAGCAGCTTTGGGGAAAACACCGGGGAGCTGTTTTTT. Translation: CASSFGENTGELFF.

In the case of this clone: The sample holds other DNA sequences that translate to the same CDR3. J is TRBJ1-5 and V is TRBV18; D gene uncertain. The V gene's germline CDR1 is KGHSH and CDR2 LQKENI. The ends were cut back, 3 bases at V and 2 bases at J, with 5 bases in the middle. The CDR3 length is 13 residues. The CDR3 is CASSPGGNQPQHF. The CDR3, as DNA: TGTGCCAGCTCACCGGGAGGCAATCAGCCCCAGCATTTT.

This clone was counted a single time. CDR3 nucleotides: TGCGCCAGCAGCTTGGGAGTAACTAATGAAAAACTGTTTTTT. It translates to CASSLGVTNEKLFF. The V gene is TRBV5-1, the J gene TRBJ1-4; no firm D call. V gave up 0 bases and J gave up 1 base, with 4 bases separating them. The CDR3 is 14 amino acids. Germline CDR1 SGHRS, CDR2 YFSETQ.

V usage is TRBV14 and J usage is TRBJ1-2; a possible D gene is TRBD1 (6 bases). CDR1 and CDR2 (germline): SGHDN, FVKESK. The V end lost 1 base, the J end lost 8 bases, and 14 bases lay between the germline ends. This CDR3 is built from 14 residues. The CDR3 bases are TGTGCCAGCAGCCAAGCACAGGGAATCGGAGGCTACACCTTC. Translating gives CASSQAQGIGGYTF.

V usage is TRBV5-5 and J usage is TRBJ1-5; 9 nucleotides match TRBD1. This CDR3 region has 14 residues. Trimming at V came to 4 bases and at J to 4 bases, leaving 3 bases not matched to a gene. Germline V gene sequence: CDR1 SGHKS, CDR2 YYEKEE (reference sequence). CDR3 region: CASSSGTGNQPQHF. The CDR3 DNA is TGTGCCAGCAGCAGCGGGACAGGGAATCAGCCCCAGCATTTT.

The chain employs TRBV11-2 and TRBJ1-2, with TRBD1 as a possible D gene (5 bases). The CDR3 length is 13 residues. Germline assignment: CDR1 SGHAT and CDR2 FQNNGV. Trimming cost V 5 bases and J 5 bases, with 12 bases left between them. The CDR3 DNA follows: TGTGCCAGCAGCCCCGGGACGGAGTATGGCTACACCTTC. This encodes CASSPGTEYGYTF.

The rearrangement links TRBV9 to TRBJ2-1, with 7 bases that match TRBD1. The CDR3 totals 15 residues. The junction had 7 bases not matched to a gene; V was cut back by 5 bases and J by 2 bases. CDR1 is SGDLS and CDR2 is YYNGEE in the germline V gene. The CDR3 region is CASRASGGTYNEQFF. The CDR3 DNA reads TGTGCCAGCAGGGCCTCAGGGGGAACCTACAATGAGCAGTTCTTC.

The chain combines TRBV12-3 or TRBV12-4 with TRBJ1-1; D not certain. Between the trimmed V and J ends, which lost 3 bases and 3 bases, there was a span of 8 bases. This CDR3 contains 13 residues. The CDR3 here is CASSFWEYTEAFF. As DNA, the CDR3 is TGTGCCAGCAGTTTTTGGGAGTACACTGAAGCTTTCTTT.

In this sample, this clone turned up a few times. The V call is TRBV18, the J call TRBJ1-2, with TRBD1 as a possible D gene (5 bases). The germline CDR1 and CDR2 sequences are KGHSH and LQKENI. Trimming removed 0 bases at V and 2 bases at J, with 7 bases between. The length of the CDR3 is 14 residues. DNA for the CDR3: TGTGCCAGCTCACCACCGTCAGGGAACTATGGCTACACCTTC. Translating it yields CASSPPSGNYGYTF.

This chain links TRBV5-4 with TRBJ1-2, with 10 bases fitting TRBD1. Trimming removed 4 bases from V and 3 bases from J; junction bases left unmatched: 6. Germline CDR1 and CDR2: SGHNT and YYREEE (reference sequence). This CDR3 is built from 15 residues. The CDR3 loop reads CASSNGQGGYYGYTF. CDR3 sequence (DNA): TGTGCCAGCAGCAACGGACAGGGGGGGTACTATGGCTACACCTTC.

The rearrangement links TRBV20-1 to TRBJ1-2, with D unclear. CDR3 length: 11 amino acids. Germline V lookup: CDR1 DFQATT, CDR2 SNEGSKA (reference sequence). V lost 2 bases and J lost 12, with 13 bases in between. CDR3 loop: CSARRALGNTF. The CDR3 region has the DNA TGCAGTGCTAGAAGGGCGCTTGGGAACACCTTC.

This chain connects TRBV18 to TRBJ2-5; TRBD1 is a possible D gene (6 bases). V lost 5 bases and J lost 5, with 12 bases in between. The CDR3 has 13 residues. CDR1 is KGHSH and CDR2 is LQKENI in the germline V gene. CDR3 nucleotide sequence: TGTGCCAGCTCAAAACAGGGCCGTGAGACCCAGTACTTC. Protein: CASSKQGRETQYF.

The chain carries TRBV18 and TRBJ1-6; perhaps TRBD1 as D (6 bases). CDR3 length: 14 amino acids. Germline V gene sequence: CDR1 KGHSH, CDR2 LQKENI. Trimming shortened V by 6 bases and J by 9 bases, and 15 bases separated the two germline ends. CDR3 DNA: TGTGCCAGCTCCCTACAGGGTCCTAGTTCACCCCTCCACTTT. Translating it yields CASSLQGPSSPLHF.

In DNA, the CDR3 is TGTGCCATCAGTGAGTCGTTTGTCCGGTGGAACACTGAAGCTTTCTTT. It codes for CAISESFVRWNTEAFF. V and J are TRBV10-3 and TRBJ1-1; D not resolved. CDR1 ENHRY and CDR2 SYGVKD come from the germline V gene. The CDR3 spans 16 residues. V was cut by 0 bases and J by 1 base, with 12 bases left in between.

This rearrangement joins TRBV6-5 to TRBJ2-5; D might be TRBD1 (5 bases). From germline, CDR1 is MNHEY and CDR2 SVGAGI. Trimming removed 7 bases from V and 2 bases from J, with 14 bases in between. The CDR3 runs to 14 residues. The chain's CDR3 is CASTRGRAQETQYF. The CDR3 nucleotides are TGTGCCAGCACAAGGGGCAGGGCACAAGAGACCCAGTACTTC.

V usage is TRBV6-5 and J usage is TRBJ2-3, with D perhaps matching TRBD1 or TRBD2 (5 bases each). The CDR3 runs 14 residues. Between the trimmed V and J ends, which lost 11 bases and 4 bases, there was a span of 19 bases. Germline CDR1 and CDR2: MNHEY and SVGAGI. The CDR3 nucleotides read TGTGCCGGCCGCCGTGGGGGTCTCGCAGATACGCAGTATTTT. It yields the protein CAGRRGGLADTQYF.

This clone was seen a single time. This chain connects TRBV6-6 to TRBJ1-2; D not certain. Trimming took 0 bases from V and 6 from J, leaving 8 bases between them. There are 13 residues in the CDR3. Germline CDR1 is MNHNY and CDR2 is SVGAGI (reference sequence). The CDR3 reads CASSYSAGNGYTF. DNA for the CDR3: TGTGCCAGCAGTTACTCGGCGGGGAATGGCTACACCTTC.